The source of this TCR beta chain is a study of blood T cell repertoires in COVID-19 (TCRdb year 2020). At the level of the whole study: The collaborator samples originated in the United States, Italy and Spain and spanned the acute and convalescent phases of COVID-19. A de-identified subject ID, COVID-19 status, age in years and sex were almost always included in the sample metadata. A freely available public database, intended as a resource for researchers studying the immune response to SARS-CoV-2, is where the repertoires were released. Deeply sampled blood TCRbeta repertoires from subjects exposed to, actively infected with, or recovered from COVID-19 were included in the dataset. Where HLA class I and class II types were available, the types were taken from metadata supplied by the sample provider, not from assay-based typing. The prospective study material was composed of cDNA or gDNA derived from T cells, B-cell-depleted T cells, or PBMCs. Samples came from the ongoing ImmuneRACE study (first 160 participants) plus 1,254 subjects from 6 global collaborators.

TCRbeta CDR3 regions were amplified from genomic DNA by means of the immunoSEQ Assay, a bias-controlled multiplex PCR. Under the source paper's analysis protocol: The number of nucleated cells in each sample was estimated by amplification of reference gene primers within the assay. To quantify the absolute abundance of each unique TCRbeta CDR3 rearrangement, sequence reads were collapsed and filtered. For each sample, productive Simpson clonality was calculated as the square root of Simpson's diversity index across productive rearrangements. TCRdb carries this immuneACCESS record with in-frame sequences only. Its versions omit some clonotypes, under half of them owing to an unresolved V gene in the studies checked, with the rest unexplained. V, J and clone size reflect that table, while D and trimming were determined from the DNA. The sample has some 240,000 clones on record, around 84% of them singletons. Of the sample, roughly 1.4% falls within the top ten clones.

Another Seattle source contributed samples from volunteer blood donors who had recovered from COVID-19. Collaborating institutions collected whole blood in K2EDTA tubes following their own protocols. For TCRbeta analysis, collaborators shipped samples in one of three forms: frozen whole blood, isolated PBMCs, or DNA extracted from either of those sample types. The research as a whole found: The quantity of clinical and demographic metadata differed by source and by participant and was supplied without curation.

Concerning this clone: Its specific antigen is unknown. The record has no base qualities; no much larger clone is one base away.

Material for sequencing was peripheral blood. This TCR came from a woman in her 40s who had recovered from COVID-19.

The DNA sequence follows: TGTGCCAGCAGCCCCAACCCGGACTCTCGGTTGGAGACCCAGTACTTC. Its amino acids are CASSPNPDSRLETQYF. The V and J genes are TRBV11-2 and TRBJ2-5, with TRBD2 perhaps the D gene, on 5 matching bases. A distance of 21 bases separates the germline ends of V and J, which lose 5 bases and 5 bases respectively. The germline V gene gives CDR1 as SGHAT and CDR2 as FQNNGV. Taken from cysteine to phenylalanine, the CDR3 has 16 residues. Of the read, only the CDR3 DNA is kept; its 48 bases are in frame from base 1.